This entry concerns a single T cell receptor beta chain. This clonotype came up many times. Its antigen is unknown. Base quality data are lacking; no much larger clone is found one base away. V is cut by 4 bases and J by 5 bases, and the space between the germline ends is 14 bases. Taken from cysteine to phenylalanine, the CDR3 has 14 residues. Only the CDR3 region is kept as DNA, spanning 42 bases read in frame from base 1. CDR1 SGHTS and CDR2 YDEGEE are derived from the germline V gene. The TCR beta CDR3 regions were amplified from RNA transcripts. The TCR CDR3 was subjected to a first round of RT-PCR using the HTBI primer set and the Qiagen OneStep RT-PCR kit. Libraries were constructed in a second round of multiplex PCR, after which size selection and purification were performed. Libraries were sequenced paired-end with 100 bp reads on an Illumina HiSeq2000. The source study handled its data this way. SOAPnuke was used to process the raw data, removing reads that contained adapters or uncalled bases, had a mean Phred below 15, or lacked an exact match to the constant primer or identifier. High-quality paired reads were merged with COPE v1.2.5, and unique nucleotide sequences were defined as clonotypes. Clonotypes were aligned to IMGT TRBV, TRBD and TRBJ reference segments using MiTCR v1.1. The analysis was restricted to V-J combinations with a frequency above 0.0001, which together covered 99% to 99.2% of the repertoires. A TCS score was defined as the ratio of F50 (clonal expansion) to E x V (chaos), with BLOSUM62-based TCRdist applied between CDR3 peptides within each V-J. Welch's t-statistics and random forest reduced several hundred V-J features to around 14, which were used in a naive Bayes classifier (R e1071). The public reads were quality trimmed at Q25 with fastp and then assembled into clones with MiXCR by TCRdb, keeping productive beta chains. CDR3 protein duplicates are merged, each entry listing the most common genes and DNA. TCRdb, not the authors, supplied the V and J calls. The sample yields roughly 110,000 distinct CDR3 sequences; 16% were counted once. The ten largest clones take up about 44% of the sample.

The data derive from a study of T cells in Graves' hyperthyroidism and ophthalmopathy (dated by TCRdb to 2018 to 2020). Some background on the complete study: Peripheral blood was collected at initial diagnosis, before any treatment. Once sampling was done, hyperthyroidism patients were given methimazole at a starting dose of 30 mg daily, whereas ophthalmopathy patients were given high-dose intravenous methylprednisolone. An independent validation cohort of under 20 hyperthyroidism patients and more than 15 patients who later progressed to ophthalmopathy tested prospective prediction of ophthalmopathy. TCR V-J signatures able to tell the groups apart were searched for in a discovery cohort of 95 to 100 patients, of whom under 45 had Graves' ophthalmopathy and 55 to 65 had stable Graves' hyperthyroidism. The 80 to 100 discovery patients were randomly divided into training and test sets at a 7:3 ratio. The paper describes TCR Vbeta CDR3 sequencing of some 130 peripheral blood samples, made up of about 40 ophthalmopathy patients, some 80 hyperthyroidism patients and about 17 progressor patients. In addition, the study compared T-cell repertoires in thyroid tissue and in blood from roughly 6 Graves' hyperthyroidism patients.

Overall results and qualifications from the work: In cross-validation, a model built on a 13 V-J signature told ophthalmopathy apart from stable hyperthyroidism with approximately 90% sensitivity and approximately 81% specificity, and in testing the same model reached 80%/75%. Most expanded thyroid clonotypes (frequency above 0.001) were also detected in blood, a finding suggesting that blood repertoires may reflect thyroid immune responses. Sample size was not statistically predetermined, and blinding of investigators to group allocation was not performed. In validation, the model predicted progression to ophthalmopathy a median of about 6 months before onset, with roughly 71% sensitivity and about 75% specificity.

Stable Graves' hyperthyroidism was defined as the absence of progression to ophthalmopathy over 18 months of follow-up. Hyperthyroidism patients were newly diagnosed, had a disease duration of under 2 months, and were aged 18 to 65 years. The study excluded patients with uncontrolled infections, other autoimmune diseases, pregnancy or lactation. Diagnoses relied on clinical symptoms, serum thyroxine and TRAb, thyroid ultrasound and orbital computed tomography. Ficoll-Paque density gradient centrifugation was used to isolate PBMCs from about 9 ml of fresh peripheral blood. Total RNA was extracted with Trizol reagent, and quality was checked on an Agilent 2100 Bioanalyzer.

The chain employs TRBV5-8 and TRBJ2-3, with TRBD2 tentatively as D gene (5 bases match). The TCR sequence derives from a woman aged 50 to 60 with Graves' hyperthyroidism. Sequenced sample: blood. In nucleotide form, the sequence is TGTGCCAGCAGCCTAACTAGTTGGGGAGATACGCAGTATTTT. Its protein reads: CASSLTSWGDTQYF. With the portions outside the CDR3 filled from the reference TRBV5-8 and TRBJ2-3 genes, the complete variable region becomes EAGVTQSPTHLIKTRGQQATLRCSPISGHTSVYWYQQALGLGLQFLLWYDEGEERNRGNFPPRFSGRQFPNYSSELNVNALELEDSALYLCASSLTSWGDTQYFGPGTRLTVL.